Below, 14 T cell receptor beta chains from the same sample are listed, as sequenced in a study of T cell repertoires in cytomegalovirus infection. Each CDR3 protein is one row after TCRdb ran MiXCR on the reads. The sample includes about 320,000 distinct CDR3 sequences, 9.5% of them seen just once. Input material: PBMCs. The receptors were gathered from a human donor in good health (CMV status not recorded). Some clones in this sample may be carry-over from other donors' samples.

This clonotype was counted ten times or more. The gene calls are TRBV28 and TRBJ2-7; weak D call: TRBD2 (6 bases). V was pared by 7 bases and J by 4 bases, with 20 bases between. CDR3 size: 15 residues. CDR1 is MDHEN and CDR2 is SYDVKM in the germline V gene. The CDR3 protein is CASTPFSGGLYEQYF. In nucleotides, the CDR3 is TGTGCCAGCACCCCATTTAGCGGCGGACTTTACGAGCAGTACTTC.

This clonotype turned up a few times. V and J are TRBV7-3 and TRBJ2-2; D is tentatively TRBD1 or TRBD2 (5 bases each). The CDR3 loop spans 13 amino acids. Germline-derived CDR1 and CDR2 are SGHTA and FQGTGA. V was cut by 8 bases and J by 2 bases, with 9 bases left in between. For the CDR3, the DNA is TGTGCCAGCGGCAGGGACAACACCGGGGAGCTGTTTTTT. Translation: CASGRDNTGELFF.

Only a few counts were recorded for this clonotype. The chain carries TRBV19 and TRBJ1-1; D is ambiguous. The CDR3 extends over 13 amino acids. Germline CDR1 LNHDA, CDR2 SQIVND (reference sequence). V lost 2 bases to trimming and J lost 4 bases, with 8 bases between them. CDR3 in DNA: TGTGCCAGTAGTATACAGGAGGCCACTGAAGCTTTCTTT. The encoded protein is CASSIQEATEAFF. Variable domain in full (rest from reference TRBV19 and TRBJ1-1): DGGITQSPKYLFRKEGQNVTLSCEQNLNHDAMYWYRQDPGQGLRLIYYSQIVNDFQKGDIAEGYSVSREKKESFPLTVTSAQKNPTAFYLCASSIQEATEAFFGQGTRLTVV.

A note on this clonotype: The junction departs from germline at one end; a sequencing error may be responsible. CDR3 sequence reads: CASCGLAGQRTYEEYF. DNA of the CDR3: TGTGCCAGCTGCGGTCTAGCGGGACAGAGAACCTACGAGGAGTACTTC. The rearrangement links TRBV6-5 to TRBJ2-7, with TRBD2 matching 9 bases. The CDR3 contains 16 residues. Germline CDR1 is MNHEY and CDR2 is SVGAGI.

This clonotype was seen many times. This sequence joins TRBV7-6 and TRBJ2-3, with 8 bases fitting TRBD2. J was trimmed by 3 bases and V by 8 bases; bases with no gene match: 10. This CDR3 region has 15 residues. Germline V gene lookup returns CDR1 SGHVS and CDR2 FNYEAQ. The CDR3 DNA sequence: TGTGCCAGCGCAATGACGGGGGGGAATACAGATACGCAGTATTTT. It translates to CASAMTGGNTDTQYF.

This clonotype was seen a few times. The chain recombines TRBV12-3 or TRBV12-4 with TRBJ1-5, with D possibly TRBD1 on 6 matching bases. CDR3 length equals 14 residues. V was cut by 7 bases and J by 2 bases, with 12 bases left in between. CDR3 residues: CASNQGIGNQPQHF. CDR3 bases: TGTGCCAGCAATCAGGGGATAGGCAATCAGCCCCAGCATTTT.

This clonotype was found many times. This chain links TRBV7-8 with TRBJ1-5, with 8 bases fitting TRBD1. The CDR3 is made up of 16 amino acids. V lost 6 bases and J lost 6; bases outside the gene matches: 13. Per germline, CDR1 SGHVS and CDR2 FQNEAQ. The CDR3 protein is CASSTGGTGETQPQHF. CDR3 coding DNA: TGTGCCAGCAGTACAGGGGGGACGGGGGAAACTCAGCCCCAGCATTTT.

This clonotype was picked up many times. The genes are TRBV7-2 and TRBJ2-1; D gene unclear. This CDR3 spans 14 amino acids. Germline CDR1 SGHTA, CDR2 FQGNSA. Between the trimmed V and J ends, which lost 3 bases and 7 bases, there was a span of 13 bases. DNA of the CDR3: TGTGCCAGCAGCTTCCCCTCCCCGGTAAATGAGCAGTTCTTC. It is translated as CASSFPSPVNEQFF. Full variable domain (missing parts from reference TRBV7-2 and TRBJ2-1): GAGVSQSPSNKVTEKGKDVELRCDPISGHTALYWYRQSLGQGLEFLIYFQGNSAPDKSGLPSDRFSAERTGGSVSTLTIQRTQQEDSAVYLCASSFPSPVNEQFFGPGTRLTVL.

This clonotype has at least ten counts. The chain joins TRBV7-6 to TRBJ2-1, with D perhaps matching TRBD2 (6 bases). V lost 2 bases and J 4 bases, leaving 12 bases between the germline ends. The CDR3 has 15 residues. Germline values: CDR1 SGHVS, CDR2 FNYEAQ. The CDR3 bases are TGTGCCAGCAGCTTATACGGAGGGACGTACAATGAGCAGTTCTTC. As protein: CASSLYGGTYNEQFF.

V gene TRBV6-5 combines with J gene TRBJ1-1; D gene uncertain. V gave up 0 bases and J gave up 10 bases, with 15 bases separating them. Per the germline V gene, CDR1 is MNHEY and CDR2 is SVGAGI. CDR3 length equals 14 residues. The CDR3 protein is CASSYSSGPFGAFF. Written as DNA, the CDR3 is TGTGCCAGCAGTTACTCATCTGGGCCGTTTGGAGCTTTCTTT.

The CDR3 here is CASSLPPARASNSPLHF. The CDR3 DNA is TGTGCCAGCAGCCTCCCGCCAGCCAGGGCCTCGAATTCACCCCTCCACTTT. The chain is built from TRBV7-6 and TRBJ1-6; maybe TRBD1 (5 bases). Trimming cost V 5 bases and J 7 bases, with 21 bases left between them. The length of the CDR3 is 17 residues. In germline, CDR1 is SGHVS, CDR2 FNYEAQ.

CDR3 protein: CASSVARTGFSSGANVLTF. As DNA, the CDR3 is TGTGCCAGCAGCGTAGCGCGGACAGGGTTCAGCTCTGGGGCCAACGTCCTGACTTTC. The chain is built from TRBV9 and TRBJ2-6; 8 nucleotides line up with TRBD1. The CDR3 extends over 19 amino acids. Germline V gives CDR1 SGDLS, CDR2 YYNGEE. Trimming cost V 0 bases and J 0 bases; bases outside gene matches: 8.

This clonotype was recorded a few times. This rearrangement joins TRBV28 to TRBJ1-3; TRBD1 is a possible D gene (5 bases). The CDR3 is made up of 17 amino acids. The germline gives CDR1 MDHEN, CDR2 SYDVKM. Trimming cost V 6 bases and J 0 bases, with 18 bases left between them. CDR3 in DNA: TGTGCCAGCAGCTCGTCGTCGGGGACGTTCTCTGGAAACACCATATATTTT. Encoded protein: CASSSSSGTFSGNTIYF.

The chain employs TRBV28 and TRBJ1-1; weak D call: TRBD1 (5 bases). Germline V gene data show CDR1 as MDHEN and CDR2 as SYDVKM. V lost 7 bases and J 6 bases, leaving 21 bases between the germline ends. The CDR3 runs to 15 residues. CDR3 protein: CASTRRLGLVPEAFF. The CDR3 DNA is TGTGCCAGCACACGCCGGTTGGGGCTTGTACCTGAAGCTTTCTTT.